The source of this TCR beta chain is a study of blood T cell repertoires in COVID-19. Study overall: Some COVID-19 samples were acute and others convalescent; all came from the United States, Italy and Spain.

The V gene's germline CDR1 is LGHNA and CDR2 YSLEER. Germline trimming cut 0 bases from V and 0 bases from J; bases unmatched to any gene: 0. The CDR3 is made up of 16 amino acids. Source study methods: Amplifying reference gene primers gave estimates of nucleated cell counts. Some clones are missing from TCRdb's copy, which holds only in-frame ones; the method was immunoSEQ multiplex PCR. That table furnishes V, J and clone size, whereas the DNA furnished D and trimming. The sample consists of about 140,000 clones, about 78% of them appearing once. This sequence originates from a man in his 60s who had recovered from COVID-19. J is TRBJ2-2 and V is TRBV4-3; 8 nucleotides line up with TRBD2. Source material: peripheral blood. The CDR3 DNA follows: TGCGCCAGCAGCCAAGAGACTAGCGCGAACACCGGGGAGCTGTTTTTT. It is translated as CASSQETSANTGELFF.